The 6 T cell receptor beta chains reported below all come from one sample, sequenced in a study of T cell changes during pregnancy in multiple sclerosis. This table comes from immunoSEQ multiplex PCR, and its TCRdb copy is limited to in-frame clones, with some not included. This sample yields under 55,000 clones, of which approximately 94% are seen a single time; around 0.3% belongs to the top ten. This material consisted of CD4+ T cells from peripheral blood mononuclear cells, taken in the third trimester of pregnancy. These receptors were collected from a female donor with multiple sclerosis, enrolled in a pregnancy study.

The table lists this clone with a count of one. The chain recombines TRBV19 with TRBJ2-2, with TRBD1 matching 7 bases. This CDR3 region has 15 residues. Germline trimming cut 7 bases from V and 2 bases from J; bases unmatched to any gene: 7. The germline gives CDR1 LNHDA, CDR2 SQIVND (reference sequence). The CDR3 is CASKVGQRNTGELFF. DNA for the CDR3: TGTGCCAGTAAAGTGGGACAGCGAAACACCGGGGAGCTGTTTTTT.

The chain employs TRBV25-1 and TRBJ1-6; unclear D gene. V lost 5 bases and J lost 6, with 8 bases in between. CDR1 and CDR2 from the germline V gene are MGHDK and SYGVNS. The CDR3 is made up of 13 amino acids. The CDR3 sequence is CASSIGSNSPLHF. CDR3 in DNA: TGTGCCAGCAGTATAGGGAGTAATTCACCCCTCCACTTT.

The V and J genes are TRBV7-9 and TRBJ2-5, with 7 bases fitting TRBD1. Germline CDR1 reads SEHNR; CDR2 reads FQNEAQ (reference sequence). The CDR3 is 15 amino acids. V trimming: 5 bases; J trimming: 5 bases; junction bases outside the gene matches: 11. For the CDR3, the DNA is TGTGCCAGCAGCCTCCAGGCGACAGGGCCGGAGACCCAGTACTTC. It codes for CASSLQATGPETQYF.

The V and J genes are TRBV28 and TRBJ1-2; 8 nucleotides match TRBD1. The ends lost 6 bases at V and 4 bases at J; junction bases unmatched: 10. From germline, CDR1 is MDHEN and CDR2 SYDVKM. The CDR3 totals 15 residues. This CDR3 reads CASRDGTGVRYGYTF. CDR3 in DNA: TGTGCCAGCAGGGATGGGACAGGCGTTCGCTATGGCTACACCTTC.

CDR3 residues: CAWSVAGEQYF. In nucleotides, the CDR3 is TGTGCCTGGAGTGTAGCGGGGGAACAGTACTTC. The chain uses TRBV30 and TRBJ2-7; 8 bases agree with TRBD2. J was trimmed by 10 bases and V by 0 bases; bases with no gene match: 2. From germline, CDR1 is GTSNPN and CDR2 SVGIG (reference sequence). The CDR3 extends over 11 amino acids.

This sequence joins TRBV28 and TRBJ2-5; 9 nucleotides align to TRBD2. CDR1 is MDHEN, CDR2 SYDVKM, per germline. Trimming took 2 bases from V and 1 from J; bases not matched to a gene: 14. The CDR3 is made up of 19 amino acids. Here the CDR3 reads CASSLVSDQLAGRQETQYF. CDR3 sequence (DNA): TGTGCCAGCAGTTTAGTGAGTGACCAACTAGCGGGCCGCCAAGAGACCCAGTACTTC.